The 5 T cell receptor beta chains below come from one sample, sequenced in a study of molecular identifiers for immune sequencing clone quantification. MiXCR was run by TCRdb on the PCR reads, yielding one entry per CDR3 protein. The data show under 800,000 distinct CDR3 sequences, roughly 27% seen once. The sample consisted of naive CD8+ T cells from blood, with Jurkat cell RNA spiked in. Subset specified: FACS-sorted CD8+CD4-CCR7+CD45RA+ naive T cells. The origin of the receptors is a human donor in good health. Some libraries in this study had Jurkat cell RNA spiked in.

The table lists this clonotype with many counts. This chain connects TRBV4-1 to TRBJ1-1; no clear D gene. The germline V gene encodes CDR1 MGHRA and CDR2 YSYEKL. The CDR3 runs to 14 residues. The ends were cut back, 0 bases at V and 2 bases at J, with 7 bases in the middle. CDR3 in amino acids: CASSQDATNTEAFF. The CDR3 DNA is TGCGCCAGCAGCCAAGATGCAACCAACACTGAAGCTTTCTTT.

This clonotype came up many times. The chain recombines TRBV4-1 with TRBJ1-1; 9 bases line up with TRBD1. V trimming: 1 base; J trimming: 5 bases; junction bases outside the gene matches: 2. Germline lookup yields CDR1 MGHRA and CDR2 YSYEKL. The CDR3 is 14 residues long. CDR3 region: CASSQGDRVTEAFF. CDR3 nucleotides: TGCGCCAGCAGCCAAGGGGACAGGGTAACTGAAGCTTTCTTT.

This clonotype has only a few counts. The CDR3 DNA sequence: TGTGCCAGCAGCTTAAAAAATGAAAAACTGTTTTTT. This encodes CASSLKNEKLFF. The rearrangement uses TRBV7-9 and TRBJ1-4; D is undetermined. Trimming left V 2 bases short and J 5 bases short, with 3 bases between. CDR3 length equals 12 residues. Germline V gene lookup returns CDR1 SEHNR and CDR2 FQNEAQ (reference sequence).

This clonotype was seen repeatedly, ten times or more. The V gene is TRBV7-2, the J gene TRBJ1-1; D is unclear. Trimming shortened V by 8 bases and J by 0 bases, and 4 bases separated the two germline ends. The germline V gene has CDR1 SGHTA and CDR2 FQGNSA. CDR3 length equals 11 residues. Here the CDR3 reads CASSVNTEAFF. The CDR3 DNA follows: TGTGCCAGCTCCGTGAACACTGAAGCTTTCTTT.

Worth noting for this clonotype: Given a much more abundant clone one base away, this may be a read error. The chain links TRBV6-5 to TRBJ2-3; a possible D gene is TRBD2 (5 bases). V shed 4 bases and J shed 5 bases, with 13 bases lying between them. Per the germline V gene, CDR1 is MNHEY and CDR2 is SVGAGI. This CDR3 is built from 14 residues. The CDR3 loop reads CASSSSTKGDTQYF. The DNA for the CDR3 is TGTGCCAGCAGTTCATCGACTAAGGGAGATACGCAGTATTTT.